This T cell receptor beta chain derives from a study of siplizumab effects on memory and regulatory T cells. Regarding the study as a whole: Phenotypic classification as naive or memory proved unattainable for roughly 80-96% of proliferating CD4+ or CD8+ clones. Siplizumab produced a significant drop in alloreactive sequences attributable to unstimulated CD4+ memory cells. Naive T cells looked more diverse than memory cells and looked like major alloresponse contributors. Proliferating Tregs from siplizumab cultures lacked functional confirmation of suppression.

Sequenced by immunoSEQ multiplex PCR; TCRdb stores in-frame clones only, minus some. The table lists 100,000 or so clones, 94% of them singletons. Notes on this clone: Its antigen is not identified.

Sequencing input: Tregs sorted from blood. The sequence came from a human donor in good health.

CDR3 coding DNA: TGTGCCAGCAGCACTACTTTCTATGGCTACACCTTC. As protein: CASSTTFYGYTF. The rearrangement joins TRBV28 to TRBJ1-2; D remains unclear. The CDR3 is made up of 12 amino acids. Germline V CDR1 and CDR2: MDHEN, SYDVKM. V lost 6 bases and J 4 bases, leaving 9 bases between the germline ends.